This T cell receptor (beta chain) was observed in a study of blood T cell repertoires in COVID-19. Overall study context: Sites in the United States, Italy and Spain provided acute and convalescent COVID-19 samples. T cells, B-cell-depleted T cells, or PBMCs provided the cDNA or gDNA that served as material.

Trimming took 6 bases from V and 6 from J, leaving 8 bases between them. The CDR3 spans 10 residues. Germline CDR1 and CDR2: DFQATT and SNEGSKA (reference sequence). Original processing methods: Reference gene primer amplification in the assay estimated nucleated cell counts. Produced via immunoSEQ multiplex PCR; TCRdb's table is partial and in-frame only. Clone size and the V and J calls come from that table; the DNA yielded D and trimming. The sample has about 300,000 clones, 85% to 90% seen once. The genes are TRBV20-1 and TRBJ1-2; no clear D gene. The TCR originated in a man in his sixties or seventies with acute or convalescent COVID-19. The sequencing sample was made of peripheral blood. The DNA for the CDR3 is TGCAGTGCCACGGAGAATGGCTACACCTTC. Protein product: CSATENGYTF.